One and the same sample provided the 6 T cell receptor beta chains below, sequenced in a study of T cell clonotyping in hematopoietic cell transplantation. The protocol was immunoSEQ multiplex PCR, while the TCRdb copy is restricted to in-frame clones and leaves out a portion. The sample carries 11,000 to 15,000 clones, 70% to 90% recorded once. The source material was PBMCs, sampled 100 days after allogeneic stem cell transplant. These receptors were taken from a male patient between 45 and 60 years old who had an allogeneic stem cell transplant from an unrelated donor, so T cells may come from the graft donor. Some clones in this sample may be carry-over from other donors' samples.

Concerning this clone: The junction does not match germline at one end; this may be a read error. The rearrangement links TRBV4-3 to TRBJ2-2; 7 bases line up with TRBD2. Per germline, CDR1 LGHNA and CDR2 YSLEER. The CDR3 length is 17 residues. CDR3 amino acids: CASSQGPLSTHSGGLFF. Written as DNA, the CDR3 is TGCGCCAGCAGCCAAGGCCCACTGTCCACACACTCGGGGGGGCTGTTTTTT.

The CDR3 DNA is TGTGCCTGGAGTGTACTCGTATACTCTGGAAACACCATATATTTT. This gives the protein CAWSVLVYSGNTIYF. The chain is built from TRBV30 and TRBJ1-3; D is uncertain. The V end was cut by 0 bases, the J end by 0 bases, with 9 bases between. In germline, CDR1 is GTSNPN, CDR2 SVGIG (reference sequence). The CDR3 contains 15 residues.

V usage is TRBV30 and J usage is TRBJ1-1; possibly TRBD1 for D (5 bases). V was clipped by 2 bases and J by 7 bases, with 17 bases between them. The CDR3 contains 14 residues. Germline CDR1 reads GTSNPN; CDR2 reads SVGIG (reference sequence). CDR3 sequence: CAWSLITGTLEAFF. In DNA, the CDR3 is TGTGCCTGGAGTCTGATAACCGGGACGCTTGAAGCTTTCTTT.

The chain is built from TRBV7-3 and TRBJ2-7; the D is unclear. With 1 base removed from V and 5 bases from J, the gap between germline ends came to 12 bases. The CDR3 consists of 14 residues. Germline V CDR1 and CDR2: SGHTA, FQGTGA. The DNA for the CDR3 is TGTGCCAGCAGCTTAAGTCCGACGGAAGACGAGCAGTACTTC. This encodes CASSLSPTEDEQYF.

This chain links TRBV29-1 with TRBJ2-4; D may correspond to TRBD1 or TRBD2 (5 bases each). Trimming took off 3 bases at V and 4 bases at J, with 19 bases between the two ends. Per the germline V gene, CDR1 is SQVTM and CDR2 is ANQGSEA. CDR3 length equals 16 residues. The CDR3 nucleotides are TGCAGCGTTGAGAGTTTGGGTGGTTGGGGGAAAAACATTCAGTACTTC. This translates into CSVESLGGWGKNIQYF.

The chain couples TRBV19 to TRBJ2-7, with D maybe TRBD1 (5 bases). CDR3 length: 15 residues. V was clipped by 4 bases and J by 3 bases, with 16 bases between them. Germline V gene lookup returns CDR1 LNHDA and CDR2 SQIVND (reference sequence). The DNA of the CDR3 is TGTGCCAGTAGTAAACACCGCAGGGTCCTCTACGAGCAGTACTTC. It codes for CASSKHRRVLYEQYF.